This paragraph reports one T cell receptor beta chain. Its cognate antigen is unknown. The CDR3 consists of 13 residues. The germline V gene has CDR1 SQVTM and CDR2 ANQGSEA. CD45RO-CCR7+CD27+CD95- cells counted as naive CD8+ T cells. The method, 5' RACE with UMI labels, was used to prepare the TRB cDNA libraries. TCRdb re-called the 5' RACE reads and gives one entry per CDR3 protein, without DNA. The data show about 84,000 distinct CDR3 sequences, and the top ten clones hold roughly 0.62%. These data come from a study of CXCR3-negative and CXCR3-positive naive CD8 T cells. Findings of the study overall: Naive CXCR3-positive cells had TRB CDR3s more hydrophobic than those of CXCR3-negative naive cells. Researchers reported similar TRBV-TRBJ usage in naive CXCR3-negative and CXCR3-positive cells, though memory differed. No difference in surface CD5 was seen between naive subsets, and TCR strength was inferred from TRB CDR3 properties.

Sequenced material: naive CXCR3+ CD8+ T cells from blood. Subset denoted: CD45RO-CCR7+CD27+CD95- naive CD8+ T cells expressing CXCR3 (TNR3+). This TCR was sampled from a human donor in good health. Some clones in this sample may be carry-over from other donors' samples. The chain links TRBV29-1 to TRBJ2-5. The CDR3: CSASQLNQETQYF.